One and the same sample provided the 10 T cell receptor beta chains below, sequenced in a study of cytomegalovirus exposure and HLA in healthy donors. The primer mix had 60 Vbeta and 13 Jbeta primers. Only in-frame clones appear in the TCRdb table, and some are missing; sequencing was by immunoSEQ multiplex PCR. The top ten hold about 0.28% of the sample, which has approximately 290,000 clones, roughly 80% seen once. Sequences were obtained from PBMCs. Source of these receptors: a girl aged 2 to 9 in good health and CMV-seronegative.

The chain's CDR3 is CASSSGTVNSPLHF. The CDR3 nucleotides read TGTGCCAGCAGCTCCGGGACAGTCAATTCACCCCTCCACTTT. The chain is built from TRBV7-9 and TRBJ1-6; 7 nucleotides match TRBD1. CDR3 length: 14 residues. Germline values: CDR1 SEHNR, CDR2 FQNEAQ (reference sequence). J lost 7 bases, V lost 4 bases, and 4 bases had no gene match.

The chain uses TRBV28 and TRBJ1-3, with TRBD1 matching 9 bases. Germline CDR1 reads MDHEN; CDR2 reads SYDVKM. There are 14 residues in the CDR3. Trimming took 5 bases from V and 5 from J; bases not matched to a gene: 4. The CDR3 here is CASSPDRGRNTIYF. CDR3 in DNA: TGTGCCAGCAGTCCGGACAGGGGAAGAAACACCATATATTTT. The full variable domain, its missing parts supplied by reference TRBV28 and TRBJ1-3, is DVKVTQSSRYLVKRTGEKVFLECVQDMDHENMFWYRQDPGLGLRLIYFSYDVKMKEKGDIPEGYSVSREKKERFSLILESASTNQTSMYLCASSPDRGRNTIYFGEGSWLTVV.

This chain links TRBV2 with TRBJ2-1; 13 nucleotides align to TRBD2. CDR1 and CDR2 (germline): SNHLY, FYNNEI. The CDR3 loop spans 16 amino acids. V lost 6 bases to trimming and J lost 8 bases; unmatched junction nucleotides: 10. This CDR3 is CASRERTSGSRDEQFF. The CDR3 bases are TGTGCCAGCAGGGAGAGGACTAGCGGGAGTCGGGATGAGCAGTTCTTC.

The V and J genes are TRBV5-1 and TRBJ1-2, with TRBD1 matching 9 bases. The V gene end was trimmed by 1 base and the J gene end by 3 bases; junction bases not matched to a gene: 4. This CDR3 spans 15 amino acids. Per germline, CDR1 SGHRS and CDR2 YFSETQ. The CDR3 region is CASSLTDRGYYGYTF. The CDR3 DNA reads as TGCGCCAGCAGCTTGACGGACAGGGGTTACTATGGCTACACCTTC.

CDR3 protein: CASHVQGAIGYTF. The CDR3 DNA is TGTGCCAGCCATGTCCAGGGGGCTATTGGCTACACCTTC. The V gene is TRBV28, the J gene TRBJ1-2; 8 bases fit TRBD1. V was pared by 8 bases and J by 7 bases, with 9 bases of the junction left unmatched. The germline V gene encodes CDR1 MDHEN and CDR2 SYDVKM. This CDR3 is built from 13 residues.

The chain recombines TRBV12-5 with TRBJ1-2; tentatively, D is TRBD1 (5 bases). The CDR3 is made up of 12 amino acids. Germline V gives CDR1 LGHNT, CDR2 FRNRAP. The germline V and J ends were trimmed by 5 bases and 4 bases, with 8 bases remaining between them. CDR3 sequence: CASGRGGYGYTF. As DNA, the CDR3 is TGTGCTAGTGGTCGGGGGGGCTATGGCTACACCTTC.

The sample holds one count of this clone. The chain's CDR3 is CASTQQESGNTIYF. Written as DNA, the CDR3 is TGTGCCAGCACCCAACAGGAATCTGGAAACACCATATATTTT. The chain carries TRBV6-6 and TRBJ1-3; a possible D gene is TRBD1 (5 bases). Germline loops: CDR1 MNHNY, CDR2 SVGAGI (reference sequence). This CDR3 comprises 14 residues. V was shortened by 7 bases and J by 1 base, with 11 bases between the two germline ends.

This clone came up a few times. V is TRBV27 and J is TRBJ2-1, with TRBD2 matching over 11 bases. J gave up 3 bases and V 3 bases, and 7 bases lay outside the gene matches. CDR3 length equals 17 residues. Germline V gives CDR1 MNHEY, CDR2 SMNVEV (reference sequence). The CDR3 here is CASSFLAGGTLYNEQFF. The CDR3 nucleotides are TGTGCCAGCAGTTTCTTAGCGGGGGGGACACTCTACAATGAGCAGTTCTTC.

The CDR3, as DNA: TGTGCCAGCAGCTTCCTCAGGGCGGAAGCTTTCTTT. Its protein product is CASSFLRAEAFF. V is TRBV11-2 and J is TRBJ1-1; tentatively, D is TRBD1 (5 bases). Trimming left V 3 bases short and J 8 bases short, with 10 bases between. This CDR3 has 12 amino acids. Germline CDR1 is SGHAT and CDR2 is FQNNGV.

The V call is TRBV2, the J call TRBJ1-1, with 7 bases fitting TRBD1. This CDR3 contains 18 residues. Germline-derived CDR1 and CDR2 are SNHLY and FYNNEI. V shed 1 base, J shed 0 bases, and the junction held 11 bases outside the gene matches. CDR3 residues: CASSEDPRDSGLNTEAFF. CDR3 bases: TGTGCCAGCAGTGAAGATCCTCGGGACAGCGGTCTGAACACTGAAGCTTTCTTT.